This T cell receptor beta chain was obtained from a study of shared clonotypes between healthy human individuals. Overall study: CD4 naive cells filled three plates per donor, CD4 memory three, CD8 naive two and CD8 memory one.

Regarding this clone: Its antigen is unidentified.

The V end was cut by 6 bases, the J end by 3 bases, with 11 bases between. Germline V gene sequence: CDR1 MDHEN, CDR2 SYDVKM. The CDR3 extends over 13 amino acids. CD45RO-negative, CCR7-selected cells formed the naive CD8 fraction, which excluded terminally differentiated effector memory CD45RA+ cells. Study conclusions and caveats: Donor clonotype sharing was expected to depend on sequencing depth.

TCRdb's table, derived via immunoSEQ multiplex PCR, lists solely in-frame clones and lacks some. The sample consists of about 1,900,000 clones, 85% to 95% of them appearing once. The source material was naive CD8+ T cells sorted from blood. This TCR was recovered from a man aged 18 to 29 in good health. V and J are TRBV28 and TRBJ1-2, with D maybe TRBD1 (5 bases). The CDR3 DNA is TGTGCCAGCAGCGCGGGACCGGACTATGGCTACACCTTC. Encoded protein: CASSAGPDYGYTF.